A selection of T cell receptor beta chains follows, all from one sample in a study of cytomegalovirus exposure and HLA in healthy donors. The method was immunoSEQ multiplex PCR; TCRdb's version includes in-frame clones alone and lacks a portion of them. Found here are 100,000 to 120,000 clones, roughly 80% of them singletons; the top ten hold about 6.9%. Sequencing input: PBMCs. The receptors were sampled from a man younger than 40 in good health and CMV-seropositive. CDR3s include the opening cysteine and the closing phenylalanine or tryptophan. The D gene is left open where the match is weak. Size is omitted from some rows. Given values are once, few, many or a class for expanded clones.

v_call: TRBV19
j_call: TRBJ1-2
d_call: TRBD1
clone_size: NA
cdr3_aa: CASSIDLETGDSYGYTF
cdr3_nt: TGTGCCAGTAGTATAGATCTGGAAACAGGGGATTCCTATGGCTACACCTTC

v_call: TRBV18
j_call: TRBJ1-3
d_call: NA
clone_size: NA
cdr3_aa: CASSPGGSGNTIYF
cdr3_nt: TGTGCCAGCTCACCAGGGGGGTCTGGAAACACCATATATTTT

v_call: TRBV28
j_call: TRBJ2-7
d_call: NA
clone_size: NA
cdr3_aa: CASTGSYEQYF
cdr3_nt: TGTGCCAGCACAGGTTCCTACGAGCAGTACTTC

v_call: TRBV19
j_call: TRBJ2-7
d_call: TRBD2
clone_size: few
cdr3_aa: CASSIGGTRTYEQYF
cdr3_nt: TGTGCCAGTAGTATCGGCGGGACTAGGACATACGAGCAGTACTTC

v_call: TRBV6-1
j_call: TRBJ1-5
d_call: NA
clone_size: once
cdr3_aa: CASGGAVRVNQPQHF
cdr3_nt: TGTGCCAGTGGGGGGGCGGTGAGAGTCAATCAGCCCCAGCATTTT

v_call: TRBV30
j_call: TRBJ1-5
d_call: TRBD1
clone_size: NA
cdr3_aa: CAWRDRGGSNQPQHF
cdr3_nt: TGTGCCTGGAGAGACAGGGGCGGAAGCAATCAGCCCCAGCATTTT

v_call: TRBV29-1
j_call: TRBJ1-5
d_call: NA
clone_size: once
cdr3_aa: CSVDPGKHQPQHF
cdr3_nt: TGCAGCGTGGACCCAGGGAAACATCAGCCCCAGCATTTT

v_call: TRBV5-1
j_call: TRBJ2-7
d_call: NA
clone_size: few
cdr3_aa: CASRPITQNSYEQYF
cdr3_nt: TGCGCCAGCCGTCCCATCACACAAAACTCCTACGAGCAGTACTTC

v_call: TRBV19
j_call: TRBJ1-2
d_call: TRBD1
clone_size: NA
cdr3_aa: CASSTVTGGGSSYGYTF
cdr3_nt: TGTGCCAGTAGTACCGTCACAGGGGGCGGCTCATCCTATGGCTACACCTTC

v_call: TRBV20-1
j_call: TRBJ1-1
d_call: NA
clone_size: NA
cdr3_aa: CSARAFAEAFF
cdr3_nt: TGCAGTGCTAGAGCTTTCGCTGAAGCTTTCTTT

v_call: TRBV7-2
j_call: TRBJ2-7
d_call: TRBD1
clone_size: NA
cdr3_aa: CASSYRQGVYEQYF
cdr3_nt: TGTGCCAGCAGCTACAGACAGGGCGTCTACGAGCAGTACTTC

v_call: TRBV27
j_call: TRBJ2-1
d_call: NA
clone_size: NA
cdr3_aa: CATTSFIGGGPLNEQFF
cdr3_nt: TGTGCCACCACTTCTTTTATAGGGGGGGGGCCACTGAATGAGCAGTTCTTC

v_call: TRBV2
j_call: TRBJ2-3
d_call: NA
clone_size: NA
cdr3_aa: CASSRTESDTQYF
cdr3_nt: TGTGCCAGCAGCAGGACTGAGTCAGATACGCAGTATTTT

v_call: TRBV19
j_call: TRBJ1-2
d_call: NA
clone_size: NA
cdr3_aa: CASIGSNYGYTF
cdr3_nt: TGTGCCAGTATCGGGTCTAACTATGGCTACACCTTC